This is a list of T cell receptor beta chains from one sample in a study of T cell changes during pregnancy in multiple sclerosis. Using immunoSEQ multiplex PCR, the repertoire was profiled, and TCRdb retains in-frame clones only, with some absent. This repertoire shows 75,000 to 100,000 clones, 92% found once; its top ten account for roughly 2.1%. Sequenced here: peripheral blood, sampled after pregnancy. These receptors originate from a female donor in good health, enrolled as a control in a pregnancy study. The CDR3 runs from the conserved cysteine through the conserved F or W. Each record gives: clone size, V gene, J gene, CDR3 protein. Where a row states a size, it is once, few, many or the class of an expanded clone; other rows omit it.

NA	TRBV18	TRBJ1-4	CASSLEPQADEKLFF
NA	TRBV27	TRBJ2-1	CASSLTSGSANEQFF
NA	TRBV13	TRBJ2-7	CASSLEAGVEQYF
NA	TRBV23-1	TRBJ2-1	CASSPPEGQTNNEQFF
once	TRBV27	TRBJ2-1	CASRLDRSYNEQFF
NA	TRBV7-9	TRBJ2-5	CASSPDRGLETQYF
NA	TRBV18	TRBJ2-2	CASSPGQGNTGELFF
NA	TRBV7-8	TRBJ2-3	CASSLASDSSTDTQYF
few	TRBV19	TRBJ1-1	CASSTGTGTEAFF
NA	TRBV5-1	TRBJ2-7	CASSVRDRGYEQYF
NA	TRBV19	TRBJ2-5	CASSIDLRETQYF
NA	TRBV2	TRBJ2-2	CASLTGGHTGELFF
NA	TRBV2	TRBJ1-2	CASSEPLAQGYGYTF
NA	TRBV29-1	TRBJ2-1	CSGLTGPREQFF
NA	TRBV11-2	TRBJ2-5	CASSTIRGRETQYF
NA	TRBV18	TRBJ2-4	CASSPRAGDYKNIQYF
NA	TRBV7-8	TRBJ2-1	CASSLSNAGTYNEQFF
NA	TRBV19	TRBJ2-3	CASSIEVSLVLPDTQYF
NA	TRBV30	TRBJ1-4	CAWSLSPTNEKLFF
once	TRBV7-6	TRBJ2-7	CANSLNTGGYEQYF
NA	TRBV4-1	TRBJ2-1	CASSQDRLAGGLEQFF
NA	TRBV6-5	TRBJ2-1	CASSYGGGGSLIEQFF
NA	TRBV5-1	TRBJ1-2	CASSFGQQYGYTF
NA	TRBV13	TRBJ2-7	CASSFPGGAHEQYF
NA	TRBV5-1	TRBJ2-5	CASSTGTSAQETQYF
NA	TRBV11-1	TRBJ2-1	CASSKTGAFSEQFF
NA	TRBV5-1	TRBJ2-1	CASSLGKLAGGPNEQFF
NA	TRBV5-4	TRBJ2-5	CASSARGRETQYF